Each of the 28 T cell receptor beta chains below was sequenced from the same sample in a study of molecular identifiers for immune sequencing clone quantification. Via MiXCR, TCRdb re-called the PCR reads, giving one row per CDR3 protein. The sample holds 400,000 to 600,000 distinct CDR3 sequences, less than 30% seen once. Sequencing was carried out using naive CD8+ T cells from blood, with Jurkat cell RNA spiked in. Subset reported: FACS-sorted CD8+CD4-CCR7+CD45RA+ naive T cells. Source of these receptors: a human donor in good health. Some libraries in this study had Jurkat cell RNA spiked in.

Turning to this clonotype: Given a much more abundant clone one base away, this may be a read error. The V gene is TRBV5-1, the J gene TRBJ2-5, with 9 bases aligning to TRBD1. This CDR3 contains 17 residues. Germline V gene lookup returns CDR1 SGHRS and CDR2 YFSETQ. CDR3 residues: CASSWTDRGEAQEPQYF. As DNA, the CDR3 is TGCGCCAGCAGCTGGACGGACAGGGGTGAGGCCCAAGAGCCCCAGTACTTC.

V is TRBV7-9 and J is TRBJ2-5; possible D gene TRBD2, 5 bases. CDR3 size: 14 residues. The germline V gene encodes CDR1 SEHNR and CDR2 FQNEAQ (reference sequence). V dropped 5 bases and J dropped 2 bases, with 12 bases sitting between them. DNA of the CDR3: TGTGCCAGCAGCCGAACACCGGGGCAAGAGACCCAGTACTTC. This codes for CASSRTPGQETQYF.

This clonotype was counted many times. The genes are TRBV12-3 or TRBV12-4 and TRBJ2-7, with D tentatively TRBD1 or TRBD2 (6 bases each). Trimming pared 7 bases from V and 6 bases from J, leaving 31 bases between. The CDR3 runs to 18 residues. The CDR3 protein is CASIKTGLRPRLPPEQYF. The CDR3 bases are TGTGCCAGCATTAAGACAGGACTACGGCCGAGGTTACCCCCCGAGCAGTACTTC.

A remark on this clonotype: This clone may be a read error of a much larger clone one base away. J is TRBJ2-5 and V is TRBV28; D remains unclear. The CDR3 totals 14 residues. Germline-derived CDR1 and CDR2 are MDHEN and SYDVKM. CDR3 coding DNA: TGTGCCAGCAGTTTATCCGACGGCCAAGAGCCCCAGTACTTC. It specifies CASSLSDGQEPQYF.

The V gene is TRBV19, the J gene TRBJ1-1; possible D gene TRBD1, 5 bases. Germline V gene lookup returns CDR1 LNHDA and CDR2 SQIVND (reference sequence). The CDR3 contains 16 residues. V was cut by 3 bases and J by 2 bases, with 16 bases left in between. The CDR3 region is CASSIGLGLLNTEAFF. In DNA, the CDR3 is TGTGCCAGTAGTATTGGGTTGGGGCTTCTCAACACTGAAGCTTTCTTT.

In regard to this clonotype: A read error may be the cause here, since a much bigger clone is one base away. This chain connects TRBV13 to TRBJ2-3; TRBD2 matches at 10 bases. The junction had 7 bases not matched to a gene; V was cut back by 1 base and J by 6 bases. Germline lookup yields CDR1 PRHDT and CDR2 FYEKMQ (reference sequence). This CDR3 is 16 amino acids long. The CDR3 protein is CASSLDLAGAADTQYF. The CDR3, as DNA: TGTGCCAGCAGCTTAGACCTAGCGGGGGCCGCCGATACGCAGTATTTT. Complete variable domain (other parts from reference TRBV13 and TRBJ2-3): AAGVIQSPRHLIKEKRETATLKCYPIPRHDTVYWYQQGPGQDPQFLISFYEKMQSDKGSIPDRFSAQQFSDYHSELNMSSLELGDSALYFCASSLDLAGAADTQYFGPGTRLTVL.

Remarks on this clonotype: This may be a read error, as it is one base from a much larger clone. In DNA, the CDR3 is TGTGCCAGCAGCGCCGAGGGACTTCGCATTAGCACAGATACGCGGTATTTT. Protein product: CASSAEGLRISTDTRYF. The J gene is TRBJ2-3, the V gene TRBV9; D may be TRBD2 (6 bases). CDR3 length equals 17 residues. Germline assignment: CDR1 SGDLS and CDR2 YYNGEE.

With regard to this clonotype: One end of the junction varies from germline; a read error may be responsible. The V and J genes are TRBV2 and TRBJ1-4, with D perhaps TRBD1 (5 bases). Per the germline V gene, CDR1 is SNHLY and CDR2 is FYNNEI. This CDR3 is built from 15 residues. The DNA for the CDR3 is TGTGCCAGCAGTAGAAACGGACGGGGGAATGAAAAACTGTTTTTC. This gives the protein CASSRNGRGNEKLFF.

This clonotype was seen repeatedly, ten times or more. This chain uses TRBV5-6 with TRBJ2-3; D perhaps matches TRBD1 (6 bases). This CDR3 is 12 amino acids long. Germline CDR1 is SGHDT and CDR2 is YYEEEE. With 4 bases removed from V and 5 bases from J, the gap between germline ends came to 8 bases. The CDR3 reads CASSQQGDTQYF. DNA for the CDR3: TGTGCCAGCAGCCAACAGGGAGATACGCAGTATTTT.

Concerning this clonotype: This clone may be a read error of a much larger clone one base away. This chain uses TRBV20-1 with TRBJ1-5; D gene unclear. Germline V CDR1 and CDR2: DFQATT, SNEGSKA (reference sequence). The CDR3 extends over 14 amino acids. DNA of the CDR3: TGCGGTGCTAGAGCCCTGGACGGCTATCAGCCCCAGCATTTT. It codes for CGARALDGYQPQHF.

To note about this clonotype: A much bigger clone sits one base away, suggesting this may be a read error. The gene calls are TRBV5-5 and TRBJ2-3; D uncertain. The CDR3 spans 16 residues. The germline V gene has CDR1 SGHKS and CDR2 YYEKEE (reference sequence). The CDR3 spells CASGLALVTVADTQYF. As DNA, the CDR3 is TGTGCCAGCGGCTTGGCCCTTGTGACGGTCGCAGATACGCAGTATTTT.

The J gene is TRBJ1-2, the V gene TRBV7-6, with a tentative D call TRBD1 (6 bases). Germline values: CDR1 SGHVS, CDR2 FNYEAQ. With 4 bases removed from V and 3 bases from J, the gap between germline ends came to 12 bases. The CDR3 is 14 residues long. Here the CDR3 reads CASSSGGGDYGYTF. CDR3 in DNA: TGTGCCAGCAGCTCTGGGGGGGGCGACTATGGCTACACCTTC.

This clonotype was recorded at least ten times. This chain connects TRBV24-1 to TRBJ2-2; no firm D call. CDR1 KGHDR and CDR2 SFDVKD come from the germline V gene. V was shortened by 1 base and J by 5 bases, with 10 bases between the two germline ends. The CDR3 is 15 amino acids. CDR3 DNA sequence: TGTGCCACCAGTGATTTTGGTATGGGGACCGGGGAGCTGTTTTTT. Encoded protein: CATSDFGMGTGELFF.

The rearrangement links TRBV14 to TRBJ2-2; no firm D call. V lost 0 bases and J lost 2, with 16 bases in between. CDR1 is SGHDN and CDR2 is FVKESK in the germline V gene. The CDR3 sequence is 18 residues long. The CDR3 coding sequence is TGTGCCAGCAGCCAAGATATCGAGACTCGGTTTAACACCGGGGAGCTGTTTTTT. Amino acid sequence: CASSQDIETRFNTGELFF.

This clonotype was seen more than once but under ten times. J is TRBJ2-5 and V is TRBV5-5; the D is unclear. Looked up from germline, CDR1 is SGHKS and CDR2 is YYEKEE (reference sequence). V was clipped by 1 base and J by 5 bases, with 15 bases between them. The CDR3 has 15 amino acids. For the CDR3, the DNA is TGTGCCAGCAGCTTGCTAGGAAGGGCTTTGGAGACCCAGTACTTC. It yields the protein CASSLLGRALETQYF. The variable domain in full, with the rest retrieved from reference TRBV5-5 and TRBJ2-5, is DAGVTQSPTHLIKTRGQQVTLRCSPISGHKSVSWYQQVLGQGPQFIFQYYEKEERGRGNFPDRFSARQFPNYSSELNVNALLLGDSALYLCASSLLGRALETQYFGPGTRLLVL.

The J gene is TRBJ2-7, the V gene TRBV3-1, with D maybe TRBD1 (6 bases). Trimming took 6 bases from V and 2 from J, leaving 14 bases between them. The CDR3 spans 14 residues. CDR1 and CDR2 from the germline V gene are LGHDT and YNNKEL (reference sequence). CDR3 nucleotide sequence: TGTGCCAGCAGTCATGTGGACAGCCCCTACGAGCAGTACTTC. This encodes CASSHVDSPYEQYF.

This sequence joins TRBV28 and TRBJ2-5, with 10 nucleotides matching TRBD1. The germline gives CDR1 MDHEN, CDR2 SYDVKM. The ends lost 4 bases at V and 3 bases at J; junction bases unmatched: 2. The CDR3 length is 14 residues. CDR3 sequence: CASSWDRGKETQYF. The CDR3 nucleotides are TGTGCCAGCAGTTGGGACAGGGGTAAAGAGACCCAGTACTTC.

This clonotype was recorded many times. CDR3 residues: CASSLDRAWPTYEQYF. The DNA of the CDR3 is TGCGCCAGCAGCTTGGACCGGGCCTGGCCAACCTACGAGCAGTACTTC. V and J are TRBV5-1 and TRBJ2-7, with D uncertain. The CDR3 spans 16 residues. Germline V CDR1 and CDR2: SGHRS, YFSETQ. V was clipped by 0 bases and J by 2 bases, with 15 bases between them.

This clonotype showed up just a few times. The V and J genes are TRBV5-4 and TRBJ2-3; 11 nucleotides match TRBD2. J gave up 2 bases and V 0 bases, and 2 bases lay outside the gene matches. The CDR3 has 16 amino acids. The V gene's germline CDR1 is SGHNT and CDR2 YYREEE (reference sequence). CDR3 amino acids: CASSLEGLADTDTQYF. CDR3 nucleotide sequence: TGTGCCAGCAGCTTGGAGGGACTAGCGGACACAGATACGCAGTATTTT.

The chain employs TRBV19 and TRBJ2-1; D is tentatively TRBD1 or TRBD2 (5 bases each). Looked up from germline, CDR1 is LNHDA and CDR2 is SQIVND (reference sequence). The CDR3 is 18 residues long. Trimming left V 5 bases short and J 2 bases short, with 22 bases between. The CDR3 DNA is TGTGCCAGTAGTGCTTACTCGGGGCTCAAGGGAGCCTACAATGAGCAGTTCTTC. Translation gives CASSAYSGLKGAYNEQFF.

As to this clonotype: A read error is possible here, since a much larger clone lies one base away. The chain employs TRBV5-6 and TRBJ1-1; no firm D call. Germline V CDR1 and CDR2: SGHDT, YYEEEE. This CDR3 is built from 13 residues. Here the CDR3 reads CVSSQLIGTEAFF. The CDR3 coding sequence is TGTGTCAGCAGCCAACTAATCGGCACTGAAGCTTTCTTT.

This clonotype was picked up a small number of times. This chain uses TRBV7-2 with TRBJ2-5; D not resolved. CDR1 is SGHTA and CDR2 is FQGNSA in the germline V gene. This CDR3 contains 16 residues. The V end was cut by 2 bases, the J end by 1 base, with 14 bases between. The CDR3 reads CASSLTETWSQETQYF. In nucleotides, the CDR3 is TGTGCCAGCAGCTTAACGGAAACGTGGTCCCAAGAGACCCAGTACTTC.

This clonotype was observed a handful of times. The rearrangement links TRBV6-5 to TRBJ2-6; 8 bases align to TRBD1. The CDR3 has 18 residues. Looked up from germline, CDR1 is MNHEY and CDR2 is SVGAGI. With V trimmed by 2 bases and J by 1 base, 7 bases remained unmatched. The CDR3 loop is CASSYPRDRGSGANVLTF. CDR3 bases: TGTGCCAGCAGTTACCCCCGAGACAGGGGATCTGGGGCCAACGTCCTGACTTTC.

This clonotype was observed a handful of times. This chain uses TRBV6-6 with TRBJ1-1, with a weak D call TRBD1 (6 bases). Germline V gene data show CDR1 as MNHNY and CDR2 as SVGAGI (reference sequence). V lost 3 bases, J lost 2 bases, and 22 bases lay in between. The CDR3 has 18 residues. The CDR3 coding sequence is TGTGCCAGCAGTTATACCCCTCCGGACAGCTTTCTTAACACTGAAGCTTTCTTT. It specifies CASSYTPPDSFLNTEAFF.

Concerning this clonotype: The junction differs from germline at one of its ends, possibly a read error. The chain combines TRBV10-3 with TRBJ1-5; the D gene is possibly TRBD1 (6 bases). Germline values: CDR1 ENHRY, CDR2 SYGVKD. CDR3 length: 13 residues. DNA for the CDR3: TGTGCCATCAGTGAAGGGGGGAGTCAGCCCCAGCACTTT. Translated, it gives CAISEGGSQPQHF.

The chain combines TRBV6-6 with TRBJ2-5, with 11 nucleotides matching TRBD2. J was trimmed by 5 bases and V by 6 bases; bases with no gene match: 11. The CDR3 runs to 16 residues. In germline, CDR1 is MNHNY, CDR2 SVGAGI (reference sequence). As DNA, the CDR3 is TGTGCCAGCAGCCCCGAGGGACTAGCGGTACAGGAGACCCAGTACTTC. This encodes CASSPEGLAVQETQYF.

On this clonotype itself: Being one base from a much bigger clone, this may be a read error. The chain employs TRBV7-6 and TRBJ2-5; TRBD2 matches 12 bases. Germline assignment: CDR1 SGHVS and CDR2 FNYEAQ. The CDR3 consists of 14 residues. DNA of the CDR3: TGTGCCAGCAGCCAACTAGCGGGAGGAGAGCCCCAGTACTTC. This codes for CASSQLAGGEPQYF.

V and J are TRBV2 and TRBJ2-7; 7 bases are a match to TRBD1. CDR3 size: 15 residues. V lost 5 bases and J lost 7; bases outside the gene matches: 14. Per the germline V gene, CDR1 is SNHLY and CDR2 is FYNNEI. The CDR3 bases are TGTGCCAGCAGTACGCCCGACAGGGTGCTGGGGGAGCAGTACTTC. It is translated as CASSTPDRVLGEQYF. Full variable domain (outside the CDR3, taken from reference TRBV2 and TRBJ2-7): EPEVTQTPSHQVTQMGQEVILRCVPISNHLYFYWYRQILGQKVEFLVSFYNNEISEKSEIFDDQFSVERPDGSNFTLKIRSTKLEDSAMYFCASSTPDRVLGEQYFGPGTRLTVT.